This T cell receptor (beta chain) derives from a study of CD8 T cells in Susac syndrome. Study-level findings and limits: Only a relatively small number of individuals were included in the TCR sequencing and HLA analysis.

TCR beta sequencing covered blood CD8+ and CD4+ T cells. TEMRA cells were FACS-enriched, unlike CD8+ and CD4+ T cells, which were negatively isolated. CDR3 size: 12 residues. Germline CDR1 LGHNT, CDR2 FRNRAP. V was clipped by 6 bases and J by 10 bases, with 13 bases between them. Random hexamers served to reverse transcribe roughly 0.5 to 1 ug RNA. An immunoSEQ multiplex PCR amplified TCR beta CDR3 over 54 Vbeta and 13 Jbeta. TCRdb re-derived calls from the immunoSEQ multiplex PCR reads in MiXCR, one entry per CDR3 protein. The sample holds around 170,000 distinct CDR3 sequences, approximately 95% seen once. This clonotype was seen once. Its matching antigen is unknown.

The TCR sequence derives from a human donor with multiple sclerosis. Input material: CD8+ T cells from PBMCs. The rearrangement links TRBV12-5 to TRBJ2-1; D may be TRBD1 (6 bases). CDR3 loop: CASGLTGLEQFF. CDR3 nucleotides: TGTGCTAGTGGACTAACAGGGTTAGAGCAGTTCTTC.